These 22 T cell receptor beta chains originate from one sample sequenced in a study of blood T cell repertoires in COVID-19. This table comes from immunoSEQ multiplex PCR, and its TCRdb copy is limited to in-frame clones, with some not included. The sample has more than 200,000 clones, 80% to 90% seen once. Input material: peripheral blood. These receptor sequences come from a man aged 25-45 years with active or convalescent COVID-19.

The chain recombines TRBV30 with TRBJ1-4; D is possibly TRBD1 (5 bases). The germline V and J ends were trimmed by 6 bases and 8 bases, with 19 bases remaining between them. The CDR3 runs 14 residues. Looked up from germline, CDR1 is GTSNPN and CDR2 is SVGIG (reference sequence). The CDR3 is CACSKVGEGEKLFF. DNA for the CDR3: TGTGCCTGCAGTAAAGTAGGGGAAGGAGAAAAACTGTTTTTT.

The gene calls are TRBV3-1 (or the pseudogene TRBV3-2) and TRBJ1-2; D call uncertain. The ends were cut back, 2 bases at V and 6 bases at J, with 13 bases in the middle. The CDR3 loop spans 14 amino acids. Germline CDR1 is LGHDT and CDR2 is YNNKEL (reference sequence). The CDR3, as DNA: TGTGCCAGCAGCCAATCCCCCTTCCCTAATGGCTACACCTTC. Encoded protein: CASSQSPFPNGYTF.

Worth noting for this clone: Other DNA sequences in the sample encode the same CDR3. CDR3 coding DNA: TGTGCCAGCAGCAGGACAGGGACAAATCAGCCCCAGCATTTT. As protein: CASSRTGTNQPQHF. The chain uses TRBV6-2 or TRBV6-3 and TRBJ1-5; 8 nucleotides match TRBD1. Looked up from germline, CDR1 is MNHEY and CDR2 is SVGEGT. The V gene end was trimmed by 6 bases and the J gene end by 4 bases; junction bases not matched to a gene: 5. This CDR3 is built from 14 residues.

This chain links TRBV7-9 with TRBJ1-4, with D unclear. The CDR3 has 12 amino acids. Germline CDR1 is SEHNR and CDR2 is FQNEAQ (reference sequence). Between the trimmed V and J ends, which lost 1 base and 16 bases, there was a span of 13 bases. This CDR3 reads CASSLGGYNRFF. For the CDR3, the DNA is TGTGCCAGCAGCTTAGGAGGATATAATCGGTTTTTT.

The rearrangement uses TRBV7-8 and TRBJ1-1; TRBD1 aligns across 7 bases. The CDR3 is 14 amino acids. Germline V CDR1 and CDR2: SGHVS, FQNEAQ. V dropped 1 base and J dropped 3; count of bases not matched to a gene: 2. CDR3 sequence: CASSLDRGDTEAFF. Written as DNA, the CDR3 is TGTGCCAGCAGCTTAGACAGGGGAGACACTGAAGCTTTCTTT.

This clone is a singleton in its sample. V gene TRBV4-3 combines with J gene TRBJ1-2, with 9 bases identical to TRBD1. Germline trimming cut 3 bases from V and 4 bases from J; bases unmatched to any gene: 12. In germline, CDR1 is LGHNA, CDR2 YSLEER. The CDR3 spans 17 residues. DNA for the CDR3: TGCGCCAGCAGCCATTGGACAGGGGATGCGTTTAGCTATGGCTACACCTTC. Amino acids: CASSHWTGDAFSYGYTF.

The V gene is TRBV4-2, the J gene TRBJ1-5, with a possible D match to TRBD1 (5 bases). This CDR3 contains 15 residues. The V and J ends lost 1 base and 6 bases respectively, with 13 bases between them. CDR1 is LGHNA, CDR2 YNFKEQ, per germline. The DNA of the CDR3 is TGTGCCAGCAGCCAAGTTGTCGCAGGGCCTCAGCCCCAGCATTTT. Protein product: CASSQVVAGPQPQHF.

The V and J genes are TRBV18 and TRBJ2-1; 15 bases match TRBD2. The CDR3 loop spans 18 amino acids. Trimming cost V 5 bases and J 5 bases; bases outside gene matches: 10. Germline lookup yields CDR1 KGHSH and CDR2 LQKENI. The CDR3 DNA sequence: TGTGCCAGCTCAAGGACTAGCGGGGGGGCGGATCTTGACAATGAGCAGTTCTTC. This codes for CASSRTSGGADLDNEQFF.

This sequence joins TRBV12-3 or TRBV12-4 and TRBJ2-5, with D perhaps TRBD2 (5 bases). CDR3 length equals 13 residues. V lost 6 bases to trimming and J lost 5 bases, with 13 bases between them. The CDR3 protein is CASREERGETQYF. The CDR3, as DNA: TGTGCCAGCAGGGAGGAACGCGGGGAGACCCAGTACTTC.

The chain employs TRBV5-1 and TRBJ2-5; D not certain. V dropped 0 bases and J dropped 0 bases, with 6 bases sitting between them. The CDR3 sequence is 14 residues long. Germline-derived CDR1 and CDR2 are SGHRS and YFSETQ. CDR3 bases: TGCGCCAGCAGCTTGGGTGCAGACCAAGAGACCCAGTACTTC. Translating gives CASSLGADQETQYF.

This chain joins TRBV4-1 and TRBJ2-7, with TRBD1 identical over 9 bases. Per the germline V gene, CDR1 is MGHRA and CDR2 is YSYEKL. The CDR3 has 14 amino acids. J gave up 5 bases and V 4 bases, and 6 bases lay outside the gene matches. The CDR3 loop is CASSPRTGDDEQYF. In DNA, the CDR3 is TGCGCCAGCAGCCCCAGGACAGGGGATGACGAGCAGTACTTC.

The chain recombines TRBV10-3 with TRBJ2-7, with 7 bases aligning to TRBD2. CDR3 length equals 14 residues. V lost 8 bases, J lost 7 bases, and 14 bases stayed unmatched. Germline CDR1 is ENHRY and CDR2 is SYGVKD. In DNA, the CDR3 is TGTGCCATCCGGGGGGAGGTGAGTACTTCGGAGCAGTACTTC. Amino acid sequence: CAIRGEVSTSEQYF.

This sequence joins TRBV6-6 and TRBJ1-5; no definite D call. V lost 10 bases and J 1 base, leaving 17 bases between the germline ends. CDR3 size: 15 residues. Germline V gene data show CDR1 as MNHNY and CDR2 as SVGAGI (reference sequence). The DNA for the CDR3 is TGTGCCATCAGCGACGGGAGTCGGAGCAATCAGCCCCAGCATTTT. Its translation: CAISDGSRSNQPQHF.

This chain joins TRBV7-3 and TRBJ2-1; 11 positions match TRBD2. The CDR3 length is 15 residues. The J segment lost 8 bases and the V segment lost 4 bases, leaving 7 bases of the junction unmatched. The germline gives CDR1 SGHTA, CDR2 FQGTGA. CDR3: CASSSSGTSGDEQFF. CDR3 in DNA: TGTGCCAGCAGCTCGTCCGGGACTAGCGGAGATGAGCAGTTCTTC.

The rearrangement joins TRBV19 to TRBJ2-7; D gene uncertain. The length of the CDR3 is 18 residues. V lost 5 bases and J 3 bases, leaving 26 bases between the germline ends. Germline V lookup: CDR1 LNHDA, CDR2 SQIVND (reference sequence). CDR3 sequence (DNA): TGTGCCAGTAGTGTCCGTGGGCCAACGATAAATGAAATCTACGAGCAGTACTTC. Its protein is CASSVRGPTINEIYEQYF.

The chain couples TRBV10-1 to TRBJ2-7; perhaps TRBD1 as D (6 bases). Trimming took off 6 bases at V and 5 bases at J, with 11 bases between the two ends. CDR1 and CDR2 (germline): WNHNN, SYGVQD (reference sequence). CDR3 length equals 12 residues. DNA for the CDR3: TGCGCCAGCAGGACCCAGGGGAACGAGCAGTACTTC. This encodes CASRTQGNEQYF.

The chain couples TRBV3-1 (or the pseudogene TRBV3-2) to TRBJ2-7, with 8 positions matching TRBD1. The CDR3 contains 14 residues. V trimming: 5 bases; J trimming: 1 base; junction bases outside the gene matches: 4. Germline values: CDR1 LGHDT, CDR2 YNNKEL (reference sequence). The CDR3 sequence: CASSTRTGSYEQYF. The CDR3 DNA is TGTGCCAGCAGCACCCGGACAGGGTCCTACGAGCAGTACTTC.

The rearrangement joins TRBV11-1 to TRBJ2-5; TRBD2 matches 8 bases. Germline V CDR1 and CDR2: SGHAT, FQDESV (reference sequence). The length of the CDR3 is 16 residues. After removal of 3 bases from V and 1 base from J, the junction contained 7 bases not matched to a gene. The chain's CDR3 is CASSLGIAGPQETQYF. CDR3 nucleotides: TGTGCCAGCAGCTTGGGGATAGCGGGACCCCAAGAGACCCAGTACTTC.

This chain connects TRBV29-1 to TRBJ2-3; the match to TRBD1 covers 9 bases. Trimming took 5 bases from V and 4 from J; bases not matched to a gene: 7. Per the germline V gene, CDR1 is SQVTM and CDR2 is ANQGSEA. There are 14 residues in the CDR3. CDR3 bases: TGCAGCGTTAAATCACAGGGGGCAGCAGATACGCAGTATTTT. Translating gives CSVKSQGAADTQYF.

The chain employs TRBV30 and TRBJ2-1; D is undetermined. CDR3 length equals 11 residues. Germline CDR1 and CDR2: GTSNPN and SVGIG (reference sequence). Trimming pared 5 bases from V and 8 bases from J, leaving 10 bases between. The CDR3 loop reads CAWGPRYEQFF. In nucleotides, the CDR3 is TGTGCCTGGGGACCCCGGTATGAGCAGTTCTTC.

Written as DNA, the CDR3 is TGTGCCAGCAGCTTAAGGGGGAACGAGGAGCAGTTCTTC. Protein: CASSLRGNEEQFF. The rearrangement uses TRBV11-2 and TRBJ2-1, with D possibly matching TRBD1 (6 bases). The CDR3 runs 13 residues. Germline V gives CDR1 SGHAT, CDR2 FQNNGV. Trimming shortened V by 2 bases and J by 10 bases, and 12 bases separated the two germline ends.

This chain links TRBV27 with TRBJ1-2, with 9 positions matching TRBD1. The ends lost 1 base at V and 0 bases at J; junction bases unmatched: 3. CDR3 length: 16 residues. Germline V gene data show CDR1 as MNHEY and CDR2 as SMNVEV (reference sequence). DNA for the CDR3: TGTGCCAGCAGTTTATGGGGACAGGGAGCTAACTATGGCTACACCTTC. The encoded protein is CASSLWGQGANYGYTF.